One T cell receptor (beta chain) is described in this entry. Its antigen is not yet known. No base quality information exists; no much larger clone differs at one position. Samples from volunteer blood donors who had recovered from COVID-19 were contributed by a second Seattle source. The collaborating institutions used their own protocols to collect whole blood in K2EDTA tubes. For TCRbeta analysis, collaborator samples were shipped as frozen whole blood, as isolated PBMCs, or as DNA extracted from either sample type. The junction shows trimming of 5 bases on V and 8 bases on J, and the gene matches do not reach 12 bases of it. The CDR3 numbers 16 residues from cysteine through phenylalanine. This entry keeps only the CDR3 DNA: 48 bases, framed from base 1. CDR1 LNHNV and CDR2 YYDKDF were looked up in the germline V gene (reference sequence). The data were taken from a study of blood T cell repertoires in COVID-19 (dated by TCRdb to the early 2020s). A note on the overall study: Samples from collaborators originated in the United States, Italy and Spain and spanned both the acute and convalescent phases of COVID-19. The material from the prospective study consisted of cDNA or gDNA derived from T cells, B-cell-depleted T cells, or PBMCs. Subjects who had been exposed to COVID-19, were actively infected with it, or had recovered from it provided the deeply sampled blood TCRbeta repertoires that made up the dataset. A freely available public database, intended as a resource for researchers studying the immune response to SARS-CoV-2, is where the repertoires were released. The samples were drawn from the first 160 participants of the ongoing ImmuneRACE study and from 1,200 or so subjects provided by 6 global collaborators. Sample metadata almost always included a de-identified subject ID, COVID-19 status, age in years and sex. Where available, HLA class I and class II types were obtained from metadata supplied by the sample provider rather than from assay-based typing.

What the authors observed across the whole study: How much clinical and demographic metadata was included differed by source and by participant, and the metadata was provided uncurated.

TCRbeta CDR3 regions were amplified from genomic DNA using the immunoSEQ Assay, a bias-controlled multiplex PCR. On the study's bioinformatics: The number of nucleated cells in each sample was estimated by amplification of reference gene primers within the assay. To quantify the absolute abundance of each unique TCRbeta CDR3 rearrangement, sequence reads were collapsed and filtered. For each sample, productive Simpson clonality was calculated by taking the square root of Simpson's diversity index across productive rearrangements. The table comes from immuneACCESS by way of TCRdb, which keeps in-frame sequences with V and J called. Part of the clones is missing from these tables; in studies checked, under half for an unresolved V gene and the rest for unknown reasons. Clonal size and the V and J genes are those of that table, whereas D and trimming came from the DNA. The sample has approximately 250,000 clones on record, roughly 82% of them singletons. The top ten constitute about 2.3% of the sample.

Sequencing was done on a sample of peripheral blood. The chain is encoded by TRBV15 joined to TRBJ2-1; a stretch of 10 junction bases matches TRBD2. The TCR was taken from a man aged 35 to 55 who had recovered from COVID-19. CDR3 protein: CATSPRSGGAGDEQFF. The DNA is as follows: TGTGCCACCAGCCCTAGAAGCGGGGGGGCCGGCGATGAGCAGTTCTTC. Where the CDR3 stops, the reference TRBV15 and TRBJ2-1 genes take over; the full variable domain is DAMVIQNPRYQVTQFGKPVTLSCSQTLNHNVMYWYQQKSSQAPKLLFHYYDKDFNNEADTPDNFQSRRPNTSFCFLDIRSPGLGDTAMYLCATSPRSGGAGDEQFFGPGTRLTVL.